This T cell receptor (beta chain) originates from a study of vaccination and CD4 T cells after COVID-19. Study at large: Participants were vaccinated with two doses, given as either BNT162b2 or mRNA-1273 vaccine. Each of the control cultures got a CEFX pool, an HIV-1 Nef pool, or no peptide. Study outcomes and limitations: Spike mono-reactive status applied to 304 of 307 vaccine-specific clones in convalescent patients.

Trimming stripped 4 bases from V and 2 bases from J, with 8 bases between. Germline CDR1 and CDR2: ENHRY and SYGVKD. There are 13 residues in the CDR3. Treatment in this sample: roughly 10-day PBMC culture with coronavirus spike peptide pools or control peptides (ViraFEST assay). The ViraFEST method relied on peptide pools to expand antigen-specific T cells, followed by TCR sequencing. Note on this clonotype: Its target is not known.

The assay that was used to sequence DNA from cultured CD4+ T cells was the Oncomine TCR Beta short-read assay. TCRdb used MiXCR to reprocess the PCR reads, holding one entry per CDR3 protein. The data contain fewer than 15,000 distinct CDR3 sequences, roughly two fifths of them singletons. This TCR came from a human donor who had recovered from COVID-19. The chain joins TRBV10-3 to TRBJ2-5; no reliable D call. The specimen comprised CD4+ T cells from blood, cultured in vitro, sampled after SARS-CoV-2 vaccination. The CDR3 bases are TGTGCCATCAGTGTAGGCAAGCAAGAGACCCAGTACTTC. This translates into CAISVGKQETQYF.